This T cell receptor beta chain is from a study of cytomegalovirus exposure and HLA in healthy donors. Study findings and constraints: Exclusion applied to some V segments, including TRBV6-2 and TRBV6-3, as they were indistinguishable.

The PCR employed 60 Vbeta primers together with 13 Jbeta primers. Generated by immunoSEQ multiplex PCR, the TCRdb table keeps only in-frame clones and is missing some. The table includes 170,000 or so clones, around 82% detected once. Note on this clone: The antigen is unknown.

CDR1 and CDR2 (germline): SQVTM, ANQGSEA. The trim removed 4 bases at V and 3 bases at J, leaving 10 bases unmatched. The CDR3 spans 15 residues. The sequencing sample was made of PBMCs. The J gene is TRBJ2-3, the V gene TRBV29-1, with 7 bases that match TRBD2. The TCR originated in a boy younger than 10 in good health and CMV-seronegative. The DNA of the CDR3 is TGCAGCGTTGTAGGTGGCGGGAGCGGAACAGATACGCAGTATTTT. Translated, it gives CSVVGGGSGTDTQYF.